This T cell receptor (beta chain) derives from a study of blood T cells in healthy people across ages. Points from the study as a whole: CMV infection status of these donors was not known.

Of note for this clonotype: What it binds is not known.

Germline V gives CDR1 SGHTA, CDR2 FQGNSA. The CDR3 spans 15 residues. V was clipped by 5 bases and J by 0 bases, with 13 bases between them. Through a sample-barcoded 5' primer and a J-beta primer mix, a second PCR was run for roughly 6 to 11 cycles. Each cDNA molecule, via a template-switch adaptor with 12 random nucleotides, was tagged. Each CDR3 protein is one row after TCRdb ran MiXCR on the 5' RACE reads. The profile shows about 680,000 distinct CDR3 sequences, roughly 50% of them singletons. Those donating, healthy Caucasian individuals from Russia, were aged about 6 to 100. The J gene is TRBJ1-1, the V gene TRBV7-2; D is perhaps TRBD1 (5 bases). The sample was blood. The clonotype originates from a woman in her fifties or sixties in good health. CDR3 in amino acids: CASSPQGVVNTEAFF. DNA for the CDR3: TGTGCCAGCAGCCCTCAGGGTGTGGTGAACACTGAAGCTTTCTTT.